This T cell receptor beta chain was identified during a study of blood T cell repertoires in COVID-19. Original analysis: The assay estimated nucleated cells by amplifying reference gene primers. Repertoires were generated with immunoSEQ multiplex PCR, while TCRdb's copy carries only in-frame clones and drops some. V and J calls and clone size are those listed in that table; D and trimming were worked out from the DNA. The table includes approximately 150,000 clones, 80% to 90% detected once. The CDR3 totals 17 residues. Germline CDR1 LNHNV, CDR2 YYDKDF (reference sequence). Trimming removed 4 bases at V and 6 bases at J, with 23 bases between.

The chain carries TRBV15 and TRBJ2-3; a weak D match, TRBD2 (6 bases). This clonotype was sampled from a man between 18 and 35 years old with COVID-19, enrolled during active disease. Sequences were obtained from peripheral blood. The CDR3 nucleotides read TGTGCCACCAGCACCGATGGAGGGGAGGCCCCTCCGGATACGCAGTATTTT. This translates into CATSTDGGEAPPDTQYF. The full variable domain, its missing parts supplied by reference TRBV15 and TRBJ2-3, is DAMVIQNPRYQVTQFGKPVTLSCSQTLNHNVMYWYQQKSSQAPKLLFHYYDKDFNNEADTPDNFQSRRPNTSFCFLDIRSPGLGDTAMYLCATSTDGGEAPPDTQYFGPGTRLTVL.